Shown below are 13 T cell receptor beta chains from a single sample sequenced in a study of CD8 T cells in Susac syndrome. RNA totalling roughly 0.5 to 1 ug underwent reverse transcription with random hexamers. TCRdb ran MiXCR on the immunoSEQ multiplex PCR reads and lists one entry per CDR3 protein. This sample has approximately 100,000 distinct CDR3 sequences, with about nine tenths found just once. Material: CD8+ T cells from PBMCs. All receptors come from a human donor in good health.

V gene TRBV7-2 combines with J gene TRBJ2-2; 8 bases line up with TRBD2. This CDR3 has 15 amino acids. J gave up 1 base and V 5 bases, and 3 bases lay outside the gene matches. The germline CDR1 and CDR2 sequences are SGHTA and FQGNSA. This CDR3 reads CASSPGGVNTGELFF. CDR3 DNA sequence: TGTGCCAGCAGCCCCGGGGGGGTGAACACCGGGGAGCTGTTTTTT.

A remark on this clonotype: The junction departs from germline at one end; a sequencing error may be responsible. The CDR3 protein is CSAGDSETQYF. In DNA form, the CDR3 reads TGCAGTGCTGGAGACTCGGAGACCCAGTACTTC. The chain carries TRBV20-1 and TRBJ2-5; D unresolved. There are 11 residues in the CDR3. The germline gives CDR1 DFQATT, CDR2 SNEGSKA (reference sequence).

This chain uses TRBV7-2 with TRBJ1-2; D gene ambiguous. Trimming took off 6 bases at V and 8 bases at J, with 13 bases between the two ends. Germline CDR1 SGHTA, CDR2 FQGNSA. The CDR3 has 12 amino acids. The CDR3 region is CASSIEVGGYTF. The DNA of the CDR3 is TGTGCCAGCAGTATAGAAGTAGGAGGCTACACCTTC.

This chain connects TRBV11-3 to TRBJ1-1, with D perhaps matching TRBD1 (5 bases). From germline, CDR1 is SGHNT and CDR2 YENEEA. The CDR3 totals 13 residues. The V and J ends lost 5 bases and 8 bases respectively, with 15 bases between them. The CDR3 spells CASSKGPGEEAFF. In nucleotides, the CDR3 is TGTGCCAGCAGCAAGGGACCCGGAGAGGAAGCTTTCTTT.

This chain uses TRBV7-9 with TRBJ2-5; 8 bases line up with TRBD2. J was trimmed by 4 bases and V by 1 base; bases with no gene match: 8. The length of the CDR3 is 16 residues. Germline V CDR1 and CDR2: SEHNR, FQNEAQ (reference sequence). The CDR3 region is CASSLEAGVAVETQYF. In DNA, the CDR3 is TGTGCCAGCAGCTTAGAAGCGGGGGTAGCGGTAGAGACCCAGTACTTC.

This chain uses TRBV13 with TRBJ2-1, with D unresolved. Germline assignment: CDR1 PRHDT and CDR2 FYEKMQ (reference sequence). Trimming removed 0 bases at V and 4 bases at J, with 10 bases between. The CDR3 runs to 15 residues. The CDR3 DNA reads TGTGCCAGCAGCTTAGGGTTCGGACGGTACAATGAGCAGTTCTTC. The encoded protein is CASSLGFGRYNEQFF.

V usage is TRBV5-4 and J usage is TRBJ2-2; maybe TRBD1 (5 bases). Germline CDR1 is SGHNT and CDR2 is YYREEE (reference sequence). The CDR3 sequence is 14 residues long. Trimming cost V 4 bases and J 1 base, with 8 bases left between them. The CDR3 loop reads CASSIGQNTGELFF. CDR3 DNA sequence: TGTGCCAGCAGCATTGGACAGAACACCGGGGAGCTGTTTTTT.

This sequence joins TRBV20-1 and TRBJ1-5; no firm D call. Trimming left V 0 bases short and J 3 bases short, with 9 bases between. Germline CDR1 reads DFQATT; CDR2 reads SNEGSKA (reference sequence). This CDR3 spans 14 amino acids. The CDR3 DNA follows: TGCAGTGCTAGAGATCTGGGCAACAATCAGCCCCAGCATTTT. Its translation: CSARDLGNNQPQHF.

The chain joins TRBV20-1 to TRBJ1-2; 7 positions agree with TRBD1. V was pared by 4 bases and J by 5 bases, with 16 bases of the junction left unmatched. Germline assignment: CDR1 DFQATT and CDR2 SNEGSKA (reference sequence). This CDR3 is built from 16 residues. The DNA for the CDR3 is TGCAGTGCTATCAAGACAGGGACCGCGAGTGGATATGGCTACACCTTC. Protein sequence: CSAIKTGTASGYGYTF.

This chain uses TRBV7-2 with TRBJ2-7, with TRBD1 as a possible D gene (6 bases). The germline CDR1 and CDR2 sequences are SGHTA and FQGNSA. Trimming left V 5 bases short and J 1 base short, with 18 bases between. The CDR3 is 16 amino acids. The CDR3 reads CASSTQSSRGSYEQYF. The DNA for the CDR3 is TGTGCCAGCAGCACGCAGTCCTCCAGGGGTTCCTACGAGCAGTACTTC.

This clonotype was counted only a few times. The chain has TRBV19 and TRBJ2-2, with D unclear. CDR3 size: 13 residues. V lost 3 bases and J lost 6, with 8 bases in between. Looked up from germline, CDR1 is LNHDA and CDR2 is SQIVND (reference sequence). DNA of the CDR3: TGTGCCAGTAGTATTCTAAGGGCCGGGGAGCTGTTTTTT. Translated, it gives CASSILRAGELFF.

The rearrangement links TRBV7-9 to TRBJ1-2, with D unresolved. Germline loops: CDR1 SEHNR, CDR2 FQNEAQ (reference sequence). The CDR3 has 15 amino acids. V lost 5 bases and J 0 bases, leaving 13 bases between the germline ends. The DNA of the CDR3 is TGTGCCAGCAGCCCCGTCATTCCCACTAACTATGGCTACACCTTC. It encodes CASSPVIPTNYGYTF.

This chain links TRBV6-5 with TRBJ2-4; a possible D gene is TRBD1 (6 bases). The CDR3 loop spans 13 amino acids. From germline, CDR1 is MNHEY and CDR2 SVGAGI. Trimming left V 2 bases short and J 8 bases short, with 10 bases between. CDR3 nucleotide sequence: TGTGCCAGCAGTTACGGGGGCTGGGACATTCAGTACTTC. It is translated as CASSYGGWDIQYF.